The rows below give T cell receptor beta chains drawn from one sample of a study of T cells in tuberculosis. Only in-frame clones appear in the TCRdb table, and some are missing; sequencing was by immunoSEQ multiplex PCR. In the table there are tens of thousands of clones, about nine tenths of which are singletons. The sequenced sample consisted of PBMCs. These receptors all come from a donor between 10 and 35 years old with latent tuberculosis or without tuberculosis infection. The CDR3 runs from the conserved cysteine through the conserved F or W. Fields, in order: J gene, D gene, V gene, clone size, CDR3 DNA, CDR3 protein. D genes are given only for firm matches. Expanded clones are given a class, and other clones once, few, many or no size at all.

TRBJ1-3	.	TRBV7-9	.	TGTGCCAGCAGCCCCGGCAGGGGTGCGACTGGAAACACCATATATTTT	CASSPGRGATGNTIYF
TRBJ2-5	.	TRBV10-1	.	TGCGCCAGCAGTGAGTCTATCTACCAGGGACAAGAGACCCAGTACTTC	CASSESIYQGQETQYF
TRBJ2-3	TRBD1	TRBV5-1	.	TGCGCCAGCCAACAGGGGGCTAGCACAGATACGCAGTATTTT	CASQQGASTDTQYF
TRBJ2-1	TRBD2	TRBV14	.	TGTGCCAGCAGCTCCCCGGGAGCGGGGGTAGGTAATGAGCAGTTCTTC	CASSSPGAGVGNEQFF
TRBJ2-5	.	TRBV6-6	.	TGTGCCAGCAGTTACTCGTTACAGGGCCCCCGGAGTACCCAGTACTTC	CASSYSLQGPRSTQYF
TRBJ2-5	.	TRBV11-1	once	TGTGCCAGCAGCTTAATTCCCCACAGGGTCCAAGAGACCCAGTACTTC	CASSLIPHRVQETQYF
TRBJ2-7	TRBD1	TRBV9	once	TGTGCCAGCAGCGTCGAGACAGGGGGCAGGGAGCAGTACTTC	CASSVETGGREQYF
TRBJ2-1	TRBD1	TRBV7-2	.	TGTGCCAGCAGCTTTGGGACAGGGCTCGATGAGCAGTTCTTC	CASSFGTGLDEQFF
TRBJ1-2	TRBD1	TRBV7-2	.	TGTGCCAGTCCCCTCAACACCGGGACAGTGCATGGCTACACCTTC	CASPLNTGTVHGYTF
TRBJ1-2	TRBD1	TRBV7-2	.	TGTGCCAGCAGCCACACAACGACCGACAGGGGAGAAGGCTACACCTTC	CASSHTTTDRGEGYTF
TRBJ2-2	.	TRBV2	.	TGTGCCAGCAGTGGGGGACTGGATACCGGGGAGCTGTTTTTT	CASSGGLDTGELFF
TRBJ2-7	.	TRBV27	.	TGTGCCAGCAGGGAAGGGACTTACTTCTCCTACGAGCAGTACTTC	CASREGTYFSYEQYF
TRBJ2-1	TRBD2	TRBV13	.	TGTGCCAGCAGTTCTCTTCACGGGAGGGATAATGAGCAGTTCTTC	CASSSLHGRDNEQFF
TRBJ1-5	.	TRBV18	.	TGTGCCAGCTCTAACGACACCATGCGCAATCAGCCCCAGCATTTT	CASSNDTMRNQPQHF
TRBJ2-1	TRBD2	TRBV5-8	.	TGTGCCAGCAGCTTGAGTAGCGGGAGTTCTCCAAAGTCGGGCCAGTTCTTC	CASSLSSGSSPKSGQFF
TRBJ2-3	.	TRBV10-3	.	TGTGCCATCCATGGTACCGGGGCAGATACGCAGTATTTT	CAIHGTGADTQYF
TRBJ2-1	.	TRBV11-2	.	TGTGCCAGCAGCTCTTCCCGGGACAAGCAGTTCTTC	CASSSSRDKQFF
TRBJ1-6	.	TRBV5-4	once	TGTGCCAGCAGCACCGGGACAAACGAGGTACCCCTCCACTTT	CASSTGTNEVPLHF